This T cell receptor beta chain is drawn from a study of blood T cell repertoires in COVID-19 (dated by TCRdb to 2019 to 2021). In the study overall: Samples covering the acute and convalescent phases of COVID-19 were provided by collaborators in the United States, Italy and Spain. The prospective study material was composed of cDNA or gDNA derived from T cells, B-cell-depleted T cells, or PBMCs. Samples came from the ongoing ImmuneRACE study (first 160 participants) plus 1,254 subjects from 6 global collaborators. A de-identified subject ID, COVID-19 status, age in years and sex were almost always included in the sample metadata. Subjects who had been exposed to COVID-19, were actively infected with it, or had recovered from it provided the deeply sampled blood TCRbeta repertoires that made up the dataset. Where HLA class I and class II types were available, the types were taken from metadata supplied by the sample provider, not from assay-based typing. The repertoires were released in a freely available public database meant as a resource for research on the immune response to SARS-CoV-2.

The germline V gene (reference sequence) sets CDR1 to SGHAT and CDR2 to FQDESV. For this chain, trimming is 5 bases at the V end and 1 base at the J end, and the number of junction bases without a gene match is 5. The CDR3 sequence holds 15 residues, the cysteine and phenylalanine included. The sequence is cut down to CDR3 DNA, 45 bases in frame from base 1. TCRbeta CDR3 regions were amplified from genomic DNA using the immunoSEQ Assay, a bias-controlled multiplex PCR. In the paper's pipeline: The number of nucleated cells in each sample was estimated by amplification of reference gene primers within the assay. To quantify the absolute abundance of each unique TCRbeta CDR3 rearrangement, sequence reads were collapsed and filtered. For each sample, productive Simpson clonality was calculated as the square root of Simpson's diversity index over productive rearrangements. TCRdb provides this immuneACCESS table in a form limited to in-frame rearrangements. Some clones are lacking; in checked studies, under half of them reflect an unresolved V gene, and why the rest are absent is not known. V and J calls and clone size are as listed in that table; D and trimming were resolved from the DNA. The sample profile shows under 300,000 clones; more than 65% of them were found once. Roughly 4% of the sample comes from the top ten.

About this clone itself: What this receptor recognizes is not known. Qualities for individual bases were not recorded, and no much larger clone is one base off.

Collaborating institutions collected whole blood in K2EDTA tubes following their own protocols. For TCRbeta analysis, collaborator samples were shipped as frozen whole blood, as isolated PBMCs, or as DNA extracted from either sample type. Here is what the overall study found, with its caveats: Clinical and demographic metadata were provided uncurated, with the amount varying by source and participant.

This sequence uses TRBV11-1 and TRBJ2-4; TRBD1 lines up with 7 middle nucleotides. The source of this sequence is a woman aged 35 to 49 with active or convalescent COVID-19. The source material was peripheral blood. The nucleotide sequence reads TGTGCCAGCAGCCAGAAGGACAGGGCCAAAAACATTCAGTACTTC. Its translation reads: CASSQKDRAKNIQYF.